These 30 T cell receptor beta chains were sequenced from one sample in a study of cytomegalovirus exposure and HLA in healthy donors. PCR amplification relied on 60 Vbeta primers (plus 13 Jbeta primers). Sequencing used immunoSEQ multiplex PCR; TCRdb keeps in-frame clones, though not all of them. This table has some 110,000 clones, 77% appearing once. The sequencing input was PBMCs. The receptors stem from a woman aged 40-49 years in good health and CMV-seropositive.

V gene TRBV10-2 combines with J gene TRBJ2-4; 9 bases map to TRBD1. The CDR3 totals 15 residues. Germline CDR1 WSHSY, CDR2 SAAADI. The V gene end was trimmed by 10 bases and the J gene end by 1 base; junction bases not matched to a gene: 8. DNA of the CDR3: TGCGCCACGTCCTTACAGGGGGCCGCCAAAAACATTCAGTACTTC. It translates to CATSLQGAAKNIQYF.

The sample holds a few counts of this clone. The chain is built from TRBV7-8 and TRBJ2-7; D ambiguous. The CDR3 length is 16 residues. V lost 4 bases to trimming and J lost 5 bases, with 21 bases between them. Germline CDR1 SGHVS, CDR2 FQNEAQ. The CDR3 nucleotides read TGTGCCAGCAGCTCGTACCGGGTTCAACCTCCCCACGAGCAGTACTTC. This codes for CASSSYRVQPPHEQYF. The whole variable domain, filled in from reference TRBV7-8 and TRBJ2-7, reads GAGVSQSPRYKVAKRGQDVALRCDPISGHVSLFWYQQALGQGPEFLTYFQNEAQLDKSGLPSDRFFAERPEGSVSTLKIQRTQQEDSAVYLCASSSYRVQPPHEQYFGPGTRLTVT.

V gene TRBV5-1 combines with J gene TRBJ1-4, with D perhaps matching TRBD1 (5 bases). Trimming took off 4 bases at V and 0 bases at J, with 10 bases between the two ends. The CDR3 consists of 15 residues. Germline CDR1 SGHRS, CDR2 YFSETQ. CDR3 sequence: CASSVDSATNEKLFF. The CDR3 nucleotides read TGCGCCAGCAGCGTAGACAGTGCAACTAATGAAAAACTGTTTTTT.

This chain uses TRBV9 with TRBJ2-3, with TRBD1 as a possible D gene (6 bases). V was trimmed by 3 bases and J by 2 bases, leaving 13 bases between them. The CDR3 consists of 15 residues. Germline CDR1 and CDR2: SGDLS and YYNGEE. In DNA form, the CDR3 reads TGTGCCAGCAGCGCCGTGGGACATTCCACAGATACGCAGTATTTT. This codes for CASSAVGHSTDTQYF.

This clone has more than one count but fewer than ten. V usage is TRBV5-1 and J usage is TRBJ2-4, with D possibly being TRBD1 (6 bases). V was cut by 6 bases and J by 2 bases, with 9 bases left in between. Germline V CDR1 and CDR2: SGHRS, YFSETQ. CDR3 size: 13 residues. CDR3 region: CASKGDTKNIQYF. The CDR3 DNA follows: TGCGCCAGCAAGGGGGATACCAAAAACATTCAGTACTTC.

This clone was detected once. The chain joins TRBV2 to TRBJ2-3; TRBD2 matches at 10 bases. Germline V gene data show CDR1 as SNHLY and CDR2 as FYNNEI. This CDR3 spans 17 amino acids. The trim removed 3 bases at V and 2 bases at J, leaving 8 bases unmatched. The DNA for the CDR3 is TGTGCCAGCAGTGAGGGGAATAGCGGGGGGATCACAGATACGCAGTATTTT. It specifies CASSEGNSGGITDTQYF. Based on the CDR3 plus reference TRBV2 and TRBJ2-3, the full variable domain is EPEVTQTPSHQVTQMGQEVILRCVPISNHLYFYWYRQILGQKVEFLVSFYNNEISEKSEIFDDQFSVERPDGSNFTLKIRSTKLEDSAMYFCASSEGNSGGITDTQYFGPGTRLTVL.

The V gene is TRBV6-1, the J gene TRBJ1-5; D is perhaps TRBD1 (5 bases). Germline loops: CDR1 MNHNS, CDR2 SASEGT. V lost 3 bases to trimming and J lost 6 bases, with 12 bases between them. The CDR3 has 14 residues. The CDR3 bases are TGTGCCAGCAGTGATTCAGGGTTAAGTCAGCCCCAGCATTTT. This translates into CASSDSGLSQPQHF.

This chain connects TRBV13 to TRBJ2-7, with 7 bases matching TRBD2. This CDR3 contains 16 residues. After removal of 5 bases from V and 7 bases from J, the junction contained 17 bases not matched to a gene. CDR1 PRHDT and CDR2 FYEKMQ come from the germline V gene (reference sequence). CDR3 residues: CASSPSVREGRWEQYF. The CDR3 DNA follows: TGTGCCAGCAGCCCTTCCGTAAGGGAGGGAAGGTGGGAGCAGTACTTC.

This chain connects TRBV6-1 to TRBJ1-2, with D perhaps matching TRBD1 (6 bases). The CDR3 spans 14 residues. The ends were cut back, 4 bases at V and 5 bases at J, with 14 bases in the middle. Germline values: CDR1 MNHNS, CDR2 SASEGT. The CDR3 DNA follows: TGTGCCAGCAGTGGAAGGACAGAAGGATATGGCTACACCTTC. Its translation: CASSGRTEGYGYTF.

The chain joins TRBV28 to TRBJ1-5; 8 bases map to TRBD1. The germline gives CDR1 MDHEN, CDR2 SYDVKM. After removal of 8 bases from V and 6 bases from J, the junction contained 3 bases not matched to a gene. This CDR3 spans 12 amino acids. DNA of the CDR3: TGTGCCAGCGGACAGGGTCTTCAGCCCCAGCATTTT. Encoded protein: CASGQGLQPQHF.

J is TRBJ1-1 and V is TRBV9; no clear D. Germline CDR1 SGDLS, CDR2 YYNGEE. V lost 0 bases to trimming and J lost 1 base, with 10 bases between them. CDR3 size: 15 residues. Here the CDR3 DNA reads TGTGCCAGCAGCGTAGACGGGAAAGGGAACACTGAAGCTTTCTTT. Translating it yields CASSVDGKGNTEAFF.

The J gene is TRBJ1-4, the V gene TRBV19; tentatively, D is TRBD1 (6 bases). V shed 3 bases and J shed 1 base, with 18 bases lying between them. The CDR3 has 18 amino acids. Germline assignment: CDR1 LNHDA and CDR2 SQIVND (reference sequence). The CDR3 is CASSMYPGAGVTNEKLFF. The CDR3 DNA follows: TGTGCCAGTAGTATGTACCCCGGAGCAGGGGTAACTAATGAAAAACTGTTTTTT.

About this clone: Other nucleotide sequences in the sample specify the same CDR3. J is TRBJ2-2 and V is TRBV5-4; the match to TRBD1 covers 7 bases. In germline, CDR1 is SGHNT, CDR2 YYREEE (reference sequence). CDR3 length: 17 residues. The junction had 15 bases not matched to a gene; V was cut back by 6 bases and J by 4 bases. DNA of the CDR3: TGTGCCAGCACCTCGGGTCGGACAGGCCCCGCCACCGGGGAGCTGTTTTTT. It codes for CASTSGRTGPATGELFF.

V is TRBV4-1 and J is TRBJ2-7, with D tentatively TRBD1 (6 bases). V lost 4 bases to trimming and J lost 0 bases, with 16 bases between them. CDR1 and CDR2 from the germline V gene are MGHRA and YSYEKL. The CDR3 is made up of 16 amino acids. As DNA, the CDR3 is TGCGCCAGCAGCCTAAGGCCCCAGGGGAACTCCTACGAGCAGTACTTC. Its translation is CASSLRPQGNSYEQYF.

The V call is TRBV5-1, the J call TRBJ2-7; D is possibly TRBD2 (6 bases). CDR1 is SGHRS and CDR2 is YFSETQ in the germline V gene. Deletions cut 0 bases from V and 5 bases from J, with 15 bases between. The CDR3 length is 15 residues. CDR3 DNA sequence: TGCGCCAGCAGCTTGGATGGGACCTCGGGGGACGAGCAGTACTTC. Its translation is CASSLDGTSGDEQYF. The full variable domain, rest sourced from reference TRBV5-1 and TRBJ2-7, is KAGVTQTPRYLIKTRGQQVTLSCSPISGHRSVSWYQQTPGQGLQFLFEYFSETQRNKGNFPGRFSGRQFSNSRSEMNVSTLELGDSALYLCASSLDGTSGDEQYFGPGTRLTVT.

J is TRBJ2-1 and V is TRBV29-1, with D unclear. The CDR3 extends over 13 amino acids. V was pared by 6 bases and J by 5 bases, with 14 bases between. Germline loops: CDR1 SQVTM, CDR2 ANQGSEA. The CDR3 region has the DNA TGCAGCGTCGAATACAGTTTCAACAATGAGCAGTTCTTC. Its protein is CSVEYSFNNEQFF.

V and J are TRBV6-1 and TRBJ1-1; D gene uncertain. The germline gives CDR1 MNHNS, CDR2 SASEGT. The CDR3 is 15 amino acids. V was trimmed by 6 bases and J by 0 bases, leaving 14 bases between them. The CDR3 spells CASSVLRHLNTEAFF. The CDR3 nucleotides are TGTGCCAGCAGCGTTTTGAGACACTTGAACACTGAAGCTTTCTTT.

This clone occurred once. The chain joins TRBV6-1 to TRBJ2-2; D possibly corresponds to TRBD2 (6 bases). The CDR3 is 15 residues long. Germline CDR1 and CDR2: MNHNS and SASEGT. Trimming removed 3 bases from V and 7 bases from J, with 15 bases in between. The CDR3 bases are TGTGCCAGCAGTGACCCCCGGGGGAGAATCGGGGAGCTGTTTTTT. Residues: CASSDPRGRIGELFF.

The chain combines TRBV27 with TRBJ2-5; possibly TRBD1 for D (6 bases). Trimming took 2 bases from V and 5 from J, leaving 12 bases between them. Germline V gene lookup returns CDR1 MNHEY and CDR2 SMNVEV (reference sequence). The CDR3 covers 14 residues. Here the CDR3 DNA reads TGTGCCAGCAGTTTACAGGGGAGCAGGGAGACCCAGTACTTC. Translation: CASSLQGSRETQYF.

The chain employs TRBV7-8 and TRBJ1-3; TRBD1 might be the D (5 bases). V dropped 3 bases and J dropped 5 bases, with 11 bases sitting between them. The CDR3 runs to 14 residues. Germline-derived CDR1 and CDR2 are SGHVS and FQNEAQ. In DNA form, the CDR3 reads TGTGCCAGCAGCTTGACAGCAGACCGAAACACCATATATTTT. This codes for CASSLTADRNTIYF.

This chain connects TRBV7-3 to TRBJ1-1; tentatively, D is TRBD1 (5 bases). V lost 5 bases and J lost 3, with 16 bases in between. This CDR3 is built from 15 residues. The germline V gene has CDR1 SGHTA and CDR2 FQGTGA. The CDR3 coding sequence is TGTGCCAGCAGCCTTAGGGGTCTAACGGACACTGAAGCTTTCTTT. Protein: CASSLRGLTDTEAFF.

CDR3 DNA: TGTGCCAGCAGTGGCAGGGGCAGGGCTAATGAAAAACTGTTTTTT. Encoded protein: CASSGRGRANEKLFF. The chain carries TRBV6-1 and TRBJ1-4; TRBD1 might be the D (6 bases). Germline V gene sequence: CDR1 MNHNS, CDR2 SASEGT. V lost 4 bases, J lost 3 bases, and 12 bases lay in between. The CDR3 totals 15 residues.

The chain recombines TRBV5-1 with TRBJ2-1, with D uncertain. The CDR3 is 13 amino acids. Germline loops: CDR1 SGHRS, CDR2 YFSETQ. The germline V and J ends were trimmed by 0 bases and 7 bases, with 8 bases remaining between them. The CDR3 region is CASSLEVRNEQFF. CDR3 nucleotides: TGCGCCAGCAGCTTGGAGGTGAGGAATGAGCAGTTCTTC. The whole variable domain, filled in from reference TRBV5-1 and TRBJ2-1, reads KAGVTQTPRYLIKTRGQQVTLSCSPISGHRSVSWYQQTPGQGLQFLFEYFSETQRNKGNFPGRFSGRQFSNSRSEMNVSTLELGDSALYLCASSLEVRNEQFFGPGTRLTVL.

The chain links TRBV29-1 to TRBJ2-1; TRBD1 is a possible D gene (6 bases). CDR1 and CDR2 from the germline V gene are SQVTM and ANQGSEA. Trimming took off 8 bases at V and 6 bases at J, with 14 bases between the two ends. CDR3 length: 12 residues. In nucleotides, the CDR3 is TGCAGCATGGGACATAAATCCAATGAGCAGTTCTTC. It encodes CSMGHKSNEQFF.

The gene calls are TRBV5-1 and TRBJ2-7; TRBD1 agrees at 9 bases. The CDR3 runs 15 residues. Trimming removed 3 bases from V and 0 bases from J; junction bases left unmatched: 4. From germline, CDR1 is SGHRS and CDR2 YFSETQ. The CDR3 is CASSSRDRDSYEQYF. CDR3 sequence (DNA): TGCGCCAGCAGCTCACGGGACAGGGACTCCTACGAGCAGTACTTC.

V and J are TRBV2 and TRBJ1-3; 8 nucleotides align to TRBD1. The V and J ends lost 9 bases and 2 bases, in that order; junction bases with no gene match: 3. The CDR3 loop spans 13 amino acids. Germline CDR1 and CDR2: SNHLY and FYNNEI. The CDR3 nucleotides read TGTGCCAGTCGGACAGGGACTGGAAACACCATATATTTT. It translates to CASRTGTGNTIYF.

V gene TRBV5-4 combines with J gene TRBJ2-3; 7 bases map to TRBD1. This CDR3 comprises 14 residues. Germline V gene data show CDR1 as SGHNT and CDR2 as YYREEE (reference sequence). V lost 5 bases and J lost 5; bases outside the gene matches: 8. The CDR3 DNA is TGTGCCAGCAGGGAAGGGGGCCAAGGAGATACGCAGTATTTT. Protein product: CASREGGQGDTQYF.

This clone was seen only a few times. The chain couples TRBV19 to TRBJ2-2; a weak D match, TRBD2 (6 bases). Trimming stripped 10 bases from V and 1 base from J, with 13 bases between. The CDR3 sequence is 14 residues long. Germline V gene sequence: CDR1 LNHDA, CDR2 SQIVND (reference sequence). For the CDR3, the DNA is TGTGCCACTAGCCGGGACTTGAACACCGGGGAGCTGTTTTTT. It encodes CATSRDLNTGELFF.

The chain has TRBV15 and TRBJ2-1, with 7 bases aligning to TRBD1. After removal of 3 bases from V and 0 bases from J, the junction contained 2 bases not matched to a gene. The CDR3 loop spans 15 amino acids. Per germline, CDR1 LNHNV and CDR2 YYDKDF (reference sequence). The CDR3 protein is CATSRDRSSYNEQFF. CDR3 nucleotides: TGTGCCACCAGCAGGGACAGGAGCTCCTACAATGAGCAGTTCTTC.

The rearrangement uses TRBV28 and TRBJ1-2; 8 bases map to TRBD1. The CDR3 has 14 amino acids. CDR1 is MDHEN and CDR2 is SYDVKM in the germline V gene. The V segment lost 4 bases and the J segment 8 bases; nucleotides outside the gene matches: 9. CDR3 sequence (DNA): TGTGCCAGCAGTTCAAAGGACAGGGTTAGAGGCTACACCTTC. Its protein is CASSSKDRVRGYTF.